The 30 T cell receptor beta chains below were found in one sample sequenced in a study of vaccination and CD4 T cells after COVID-19. TCRdb re-analysed the PCR reads in MiXCR, keeping a single row per CDR3 protein. The sample carries just under 30,000 distinct CDR3 sequences, about 49% recorded once. Time point described: late sampling 161 to 241 days after vaccination in three convalescent patients. The sequencing used CD4+ T cells from blood, collected about 7 months after SARS-CoV-2 vaccination. The receptor set was obtained from a human donor who had recovered from COVID-19.

This clonotype was counted a few times. The chain is built from TRBV27 and TRBJ1-2, with a weak D call TRBD1 (5 bases). CDR3 length: 14 residues. Per germline, CDR1 MNHEY and CDR2 SMNVEV (reference sequence). V dropped 6 bases and J dropped 6 bases, with 17 bases sitting between them. The CDR3 DNA reads as TGTGCCAGCAGCCCCCTGGCAGGGCGGGATGGCTACACCTTC. It codes for CASSPLAGRDGYTF.

V and J are TRBV10-3 and TRBJ1-1; perhaps TRBD1 as D (5 bases). The ends were cut back, 9 bases at V and 1 base at J, with 12 bases in the middle. Germline CDR1 reads ENHRY; CDR2 reads SYGVKD. CDR3 length: 13 residues. CDR3 in DNA: TGTGCCATTACAGGACCAGGGAACACTGAAGCTTTCTTT. It yields the protein CAITGPGNTEAFF.

This clonotype showed up just a few times. The chain links TRBV20-1 to TRBJ1-5; 11 bases agree with TRBD1. V gave up 6 bases and J gave up 6 bases; unmatched junction bases: 4. Germline CDR1 reads DFQATT; CDR2 reads SNEGSKA (reference sequence). This CDR3 is built from 13 residues. The CDR3 reads CSAQDRGRQPQHF. In nucleotides, the CDR3 is TGCAGTGCCCAGGACAGGGGGCGTCAGCCCCAGCATTTT.

This rearrangement joins TRBV20-1 to TRBJ2-3; 7 bases agree with TRBD2. This CDR3 comprises 17 residues. Per germline, CDR1 DFQATT and CDR2 SNEGSKA (reference sequence). With 1 base clipped from V and 4 bases from J, the junction kept 14 bases outside the gene matches. The CDR3 DNA is TGCAGTGCTAGAGTTTCGGGCGGGAGTCGATTATCAGATACGCAGTATTTT. Residues: CSARVSGGSRLSDTQYF.

The chain is built from TRBV29-1 and TRBJ2-5; 7 nucleotides line up with TRBD1. The CDR3 is made up of 14 amino acids. Trimming at V came to 3 bases and at J to 4 bases, leaving 8 bases not matched to a gene. The V gene's germline CDR1 is SQVTM and CDR2 ANQGSEA. In DNA, the CDR3 is TGCAGCGTTGAGTGGGTGACAGGGAGAGAGACCCAGTACTTC. Encoded protein: CSVEWVTGRETQYF.

The V call is TRBV7-2, the J call TRBJ2-7, with D perhaps TRBD2 (6 bases). The CDR3 is made up of 17 amino acids. The germline V and J ends were trimmed by 4 bases and 1 base, with 20 bases remaining between them. Germline V gives CDR1 SGHTA, CDR2 FQGNSA. The CDR3 DNA follows: TGTGCCAGCAGCTCCCCCGGAGCGGGTGGGGGGTCCTACGAGCAGTACTTC. It encodes CASSSPGAGGGSYEQYF.

V and J are TRBV7-8 and TRBJ1-5, with no clear D. Germline CDR1 is SGHVS and CDR2 is FQNEAQ. The CDR3 has 17 amino acids. V was shortened by 1 base and J by 0 bases, with 13 bases between the two germline ends. The CDR3 region has the DNA TGTGCCAGCAGCTTAGGGGTCATGGGAAGTAGCAATCAGCCCCAGCATTTT. As protein: CASSLGVMGSSNQPQHF.

The rearrangement joins TRBV20-1 to TRBJ2-7; 14 nucleotides agree with TRBD2. There are 14 residues in the CDR3. Germline-derived CDR1 and CDR2 are DFQATT and SNEGSKA (reference sequence). Trimming took 6 bases from V and 2 from J; bases not matched to a gene: 3. The CDR3 nucleotides read TGCAGTGCCCTGGGACTAGCGGGGGCCTACGAGCAGTACTTC. Translation: CSALGLAGAYEQYF.

This clonotype was detected a few times. This chain links TRBV15 with TRBJ2-6; no clear D. Germline V gene lookup returns CDR1 LNHNV and CDR2 YYDKDF (reference sequence). This CDR3 spans 16 amino acids. V was pared by 3 bases and J by 0 bases, with 9 bases between. CDR3 DNA: TGTGCCACCAGCAGGGACGTACGCTCTGGGGCCAACGTCCTGACTTTC. Protein product: CATSRDVRSGANVLTF.

The chain has TRBV6-1 and TRBJ1-4, with 11 bases lining up with TRBD1. J was trimmed by 7 bases and V by 6 bases; bases with no gene match: 13. CDR3 size: 17 residues. From germline, CDR1 is MNHNS and CDR2 SASEGT. In nucleotides, the CDR3 is TGTGCCAGCAGCCCCTGGACAGGGGGCGCAGGGGGTGAAAAACTGTTTTTT. Translated: CASSPWTGGAGGEKLFF.

The CDR3 is CASRQSSRNEQFF. The CDR3 DNA reads TGTGCCAGCAGACAGTCTTCAAGGAATGAGCAGTTCTTC. The chain employs TRBV6-2 or TRBV6-3 and TRBJ2-1; D unclear. V lost 6 bases, J lost 7 bases, and 13 bases lay in between. CDR1 is MNHEY and CDR2 is SVGEGT in the germline V gene. The CDR3 runs 13 residues.

This clonotype showed up just a few times. The chain carries TRBV20-1 and TRBJ2-7; no clear D. V lost 0 bases to trimming and J lost 7 bases, with 16 bases between them. The CDR3 runs 14 residues. From germline, CDR1 is DFQATT and CDR2 SNEGSKA (reference sequence). The CDR3 sequence is CSARDQSRAKEQYF. CDR3 in DNA: TGCAGTGCTAGAGACCAGTCTCGCGCTAAAGAGCAGTACTTC.

The rearrangement joins TRBV21-1 to TRBJ2-5. TRBV21-1 is given as a pseudogene. CDR3 length equals 16 residues. DNA of the CDR3: TGTGCCAGCAGCAAGATCCACGTTGCCGCCGGAGAGACCCAGTACTTC. Encoded protein: CASSKIHVAAGETQYF.

The chain is built from TRBV7-9 and TRBJ2-3; D is ambiguous. The CDR3 loop spans 12 amino acids. Trimming removed 3 bases at V and 5 bases at J, with 6 bases between. Germline CDR1 and CDR2: SEHNR and FQNEAQ (reference sequence). This CDR3 reads CASSFPKDTQYF. The CDR3 coding sequence is TGTGCCAGCAGCTTCCCTAAAGATACGCAGTATTTT.

The chain has TRBV6-1 and TRBJ2-2; maybe TRBD1 (5 bases). This CDR3 contains 12 residues. Trimming cost V 7 bases and J 8 bases, with 11 bases left between them. Germline-derived CDR1 and CDR2 are MNHNS and SASEGT. CDR3 coding DNA: TGTGCCAGCACGCAGGGAAAAGGGGAGCTGTTTTTT. It yields the protein CASTQGKGELFF.

This clonotype was seen more than once but under ten times. V usage is TRBV20-1 and J usage is TRBJ1-6; TRBD1 might be the D (5 bases). The germline V gene has CDR1 DFQATT and CDR2 SNEGSKA (reference sequence). V dropped 6 bases and J dropped 9 bases, with 12 bases sitting between them. There are 12 residues in the CDR3. CDR3 nucleotides: TGCAGTGCCCAACCGGGGGGTTCACCCCTCCACTTT. As protein: CSAQPGGSPLHF.

This clonotype occurred a few times. The rearrangement uses TRBV29-1 and TRBJ1-2; TRBD1 matches 8 bases. The CDR3 is made up of 14 amino acids. Per germline, CDR1 SQVTM and CDR2 ANQGSEA. The ends lost 5 bases at V and 4 bases at J; junction bases unmatched: 9. CDR3 sequence (DNA): TGCAGCGTTTTCCGGACAGGGAATTTCTATGGCTACACCTTC. It codes for CSVFRTGNFYGYTF.

In its sample, this clonotype was seen a few times. V gene TRBV7-2 combines with J gene TRBJ1-2; TRBD1 might be the D (5 bases). The CDR3 is 14 residues long. CDR1 is SGHTA, CDR2 FQGNSA, per germline. The V gene lost 1 base and the J gene lost 5 bases, with 11 bases spanning the gap. DNA of the CDR3: TGTGCCAGCAGCTTAGAATTCAGGGCTTATGGCTACACCTTC. Protein sequence: CASSLEFRAYGYTF. Using reference TRBV7-2 and TRBJ1-2 for the parts outside the CDR3, the full variable domain is GAGVSQSPSNKVTEKGKDVELRCDPISGHTALYWYRQSLGQGLEFLIYFQGNSAPDKSGLPSDRFSAERTGGSVSTLTIQRTQQEDSAVYLCASSLEFRAYGYTFGSGTRLTVV.

The chain uses TRBV5-1 and TRBJ2-3; possible D gene TRBD1, 5 bases. Germline CDR1 reads SGHRS; CDR2 reads YFSETQ. The CDR3 length is 14 residues. Trimming left V 3 bases short and J 4 bases short, with 12 bases between. CDR3 in amino acids: CASSWNRWADTQYF. CDR3 nucleotide sequence: TGCGCCAGCAGCTGGAACAGGTGGGCAGATACGCAGTATTTT.

Only a few counts were recorded for this clonotype. V gene TRBV27 combines with J gene TRBJ2-1; 10 nucleotides match TRBD2. Germline V gives CDR1 MNHEY, CDR2 SMNVEV (reference sequence). Trimming removed 6 bases from V and 6 bases from J; junction bases left unmatched: 8. The CDR3 is 15 amino acids. The CDR3 reads CASRPPLAGANEQFF. In DNA, the CDR3 is TGTGCCAGCAGGCCCCCCCTAGCGGGAGCCAATGAGCAGTTCTTC.

This clonotype was recorded a few times. The rearrangement uses TRBV20-1 and TRBJ1-6; D uncertain. The CDR3 loop spans 15 amino acids. Deletions cut 3 bases from V and 10 bases from J, with 19 bases between. Germline V gene data show CDR1 as DFQATT and CDR2 as SNEGSKA (reference sequence). This CDR3 reads CSARGGGGLGSPLHF. The DNA of the CDR3 is TGCAGTGCTAGGGGTGGTGGAGGACTAGGCTCACCCCTCCACTTT.

There are a few counts of this clonotype. V gene TRBV20-1 combines with J gene TRBJ2-3; possible D gene TRBD1, 6 bases. Germline loops: CDR1 DFQATT, CDR2 SNEGSKA (reference sequence). Trimming stripped 2 bases from V and 2 bases from J, with 17 bases between. The CDR3 extends over 16 amino acids. This chain's CDR3 is CSARRQALRFTDTQYF. CDR3 bases: TGCAGTGCTAGAAGACAGGCCCTCAGATTCACAGATACGCAGTATTTT.

The chain carries TRBV5-4 and TRBJ2-2; 12 bases agree with TRBD2. Germline V lookup: CDR1 SGHNT, CDR2 YYREEE (reference sequence). V gave up 4 bases and J gave up 5 bases; unmatched junction bases: 3. There are 15 residues in the CDR3. As DNA, the CDR3 is TGTGCCAGCAGCCCCGGGACTAGCGGGACCGGGGAGCTGTTTTTT. Amino acids: CASSPGTSGTGELFF. The full variable domain, its missing parts supplied by reference TRBV5-4 and TRBJ2-2, is ETGVTQSPTHLIKTRGQQVTLRCSSQSGHNTVSWYQQALGQGPQFIFQYYREEENGRGNFPPRFSGLQFPNYSSELNVNALELDDSALYLCASSPGTSGTGELFFGEGSRLTVL.

The count of this clonotype is one. The chain employs TRBV27 and TRBJ1-1, with a possible D match to TRBD1 (5 bases). Germline V CDR1 and CDR2: MNHEY, SMNVEV (reference sequence). V was cut by 4 bases and J by 3 bases, with 12 bases left in between. This CDR3 is 14 amino acids long. CDR3 region: CASSSPGKDTEAFF. CDR3 DNA: TGTGCCAGCAGTTCCCCAGGGAAAGACACTGAAGCTTTCTTT.

The chain employs TRBV7-2 and TRBJ2-5; maybe TRBD1 (6 bases). V was shortened by 4 bases and J by 7 bases, with 10 bases between the two germline ends. CDR1 is SGHTA, CDR2 FQGNSA, per germline. This CDR3 comprises 12 residues. CDR3 nucleotide sequence: TGTGCCAGCAGCTCCGGACAGCCGACCCAGTACTTC. The encoded protein is CASSSGQPTQYF.

This clonotype was detected once. This chain connects TRBV7-3 to TRBJ1-1; possible D gene TRBD1, 6 bases. The CDR3 runs 14 residues. In germline, CDR1 is SGHTA, CDR2 FQGTGA. The V end was cut by 6 bases, the J end by 1 base, with 12 bases between. The CDR3 coding sequence is TGTGCCAGCAGTTCGGGACACTCGAACACTGAAGCTTTCTTT. The encoded protein is CASSSGHSNTEAFF.

The rearrangement joins TRBV7-2 to TRBJ2-7; D remains unclear. V lost 3 bases and J lost 2, with 2 bases in between. Per germline, CDR1 SGHTA and CDR2 FQGNSA. The CDR3 covers 11 residues. CDR3: CASSFTYEQYF. As DNA, the CDR3 is TGTGCCAGCAGCTTCACCTACGAGCAGTACTTC.

This clonotype appeared a few times. The chain carries TRBV5-4 and TRBJ2-7, with 11 bases fitting TRBD2. Germline V CDR1 and CDR2: SGHNT, YYREEE (reference sequence). The CDR3 extends over 14 amino acids. The J segment lost 6 bases and the V segment lost 4 bases, leaving 6 bases of the junction unmatched. The CDR3 loop is CASSPTSGSVEQYF. DNA for the CDR3: TGTGCCAGCAGCCCTACTAGCGGGAGTGTCGAGCAGTACTTC.

This clonotype was found a few times. This chain connects TRBV19 to TRBJ1-2; 7 bases are a match to TRBD1. CDR3 size: 15 residues. With V trimmed by 7 bases and J by 6 bases, 14 bases remained unmatched. Per the germline V gene, CDR1 is LNHDA and CDR2 is SQIVND (reference sequence). CDR3 region: CASTHDRASGDGYTF. CDR3 sequence (DNA): TGTGCCAGTACACATGACAGGGCCTCAGGGGATGGCTACACCTTC.

The chain uses TRBV10-1 and TRBJ2-1; maybe TRBD1 (6 bases). Deletions cut 6 bases from V and 9 bases from J, with 15 bases between. This CDR3 is 13 amino acids long. Germline V gives CDR1 WNHNN, CDR2 SYGVQD (reference sequence). CDR3 protein: CASRAQGTSEQFF. The DNA for the CDR3 is TGCGCCAGCAGGGCCCAGGGGACCAGTGAGCAGTTCTTC.